This entry lists 17 T cell receptor beta chains sequenced from one sample in a study of CD8 T cells in ankylosing spondylitis. Study observations and caveats: Within ankylosing spondylitis blood, a TCR beta motif made up of eight or nine highly homologous variants appeared to be characteristic.

MiXCR was run by TCRdb on the 5' RACE reads, yielding one entry per CDR3 protein. This table has some 400,000 distinct CDR3 sequences, under 25% appearing once. These receptors' targets are unknown. Sequencing was carried out using blood, either unsorted or a sorted T cell fraction (not recorded which). The receptors were sampled from a male donor with ankylosing spondylitis.

V is TRBV5-5 and J is TRBJ2-1; no definite D call. Trimming left V 4 bases short and J 7 bases short, with 12 bases between. The germline gives CDR1 SGHKS, CDR2 YYEKEE (reference sequence). The CDR3 extends over 13 amino acids. CDR3 residues: CASSRMNVNEQFF. The DNA for the CDR3 is TGTGCCAGCAGCAGGATGAACGTGAATGAGCAGTTCTTC.

The rearrangement uses TRBV20-1 and TRBJ2-4, with 7 bases matching TRBD1. Germline V lookup: CDR1 DFQATT, CDR2 SNEGSKA (reference sequence). The junction had 8 bases not matched to a gene; V was cut back by 3 bases and J by 3 bases. This CDR3 contains 15 residues. The CDR3 loop reads CSARTGQEVKNIQYF. The CDR3 DNA reads as TGCAGTGCTAGGACAGGGCAGGAGGTCAAAAACATTCAGTACTTC.

The chain uses TRBV20-1 and TRBJ2-7, with 10 bases identical to TRBD2. The germline V gene has CDR1 DFQATT and CDR2 SNEGSKA (reference sequence). This CDR3 contains 22 residues. V lost 2 bases to trimming and J lost 5 bases; unmatched junction nucleotides: 30. The CDR3 DNA follows: TGCAGTGCTAGACCATTAGGGCTAGCGGGAGTAGCTAGTCGGTCCTCCTTCGACGAGCAGTACTTC. This sequence encodes CSARPLGLAGVASRSSFDEQYF.

The J gene is TRBJ2-1, the V gene TRBV7-3; D may be TRBD2 (6 bases). This CDR3 is 17 amino acids long. Germline CDR1 and CDR2: SGHTA and FQGTGA. V was pared by 0 bases and J by 9 bases, with 21 bases between. The CDR3, as DNA: TGTGCCAGCAGCTTAACGGAGGGCTTTTGGTATAGCAGTGAGCAGTTCTTC. This sequence encodes CASSLTEGFWYSSEQFF.

This chain links TRBV19 with TRBJ1-5; TRBD1 is a possible D gene (5 bases). The CDR3 runs to 14 residues. Germline CDR1 reads LNHDA; CDR2 reads SQIVND (reference sequence). V dropped 3 bases and J dropped 5 bases, with 11 bases sitting between them. In DNA form, the CDR3 reads TGTGCCAGTAGTATGGGACTCCCGGATCAGCCCCAGCATTTT. This translates into CASSMGLPDQPQHF.

This clonotype was seen more than once but under ten times. The chain has TRBV21-1 and TRBJ2-1; the listed D gene, TRBD2, was not tested against the DNA. TRBV21-1 constitutes a pseudogene. This CDR3 region has 18 residues. DNA for the CDR3: TGTGCCAGCAGCAAGGCTACCCGGGACTACTTAACCTACAATGAGCAGTTCTTC. Amino acids: CASSKATRDYLTYNEQFF.

This clonotype was seen a few times. The chain employs TRBV7-6 and TRBJ2-7, with D possibly TRBD1 on 8 matching bases. The CDR3 is 15 amino acids. Germline lookup yields CDR1 SGHVS and CDR2 FNYEAQ. The V and J ends lost 5 bases and 1 base respectively, with 15 bases between them. The chain's CDR3 is CASSVQGGVSYEQYF. DNA of the CDR3: TGTGCCAGCAGCGTACAGGGGGGGGTGTCCTACGAGCAGTACTTC.

This clonotype was found many times. V gene TRBV5-1 combines with J gene TRBJ2-7; possible D gene TRBD1, 6 bases. Germline V gene data show CDR1 as SGHRS and CDR2 as YFSETQ. The V end lost 4 bases, the J end lost 2 bases, and 13 bases lay between the germline ends. The CDR3 is 14 amino acids. The CDR3 sequence is CASSPDEGAYEQYF. In nucleotides, the CDR3 is TGCGCCAGCAGCCCGGACGAGGGGGCCTACGAGCAGTACTTC.

This clonotype was seen many times. This sequence joins TRBV24-1 and TRBJ2-1; TRBD1 matches 7 bases. This CDR3 contains 16 residues. Germline V CDR1 and CDR2: KGHDR, SFDVKD. After removal of 4 bases from V and 0 bases from J, the junction contained 5 bases not matched to a gene. DNA for the CDR3: TGTGCCACCAGTGACACGACAGGGAGCTCCTACAATGAGCAGTTCTTC. This encodes CATSDTTGSSYNEQFF.

V usage is TRBV5-1 and J usage is TRBJ1-3; a weak D match, TRBD1 (5 bases). V lost 2 bases to trimming and J lost 0 bases, with 12 bases between them. Germline CDR1 and CDR2: SGHRS and YFSETQ. The CDR3 is 16 residues long. The CDR3 loop reads CASSFWDGSSGNTIYF. CDR3 DNA: TGCGCCAGCAGCTTCTGGGACGGGAGCTCTGGAAACACCATATATTTT.

V gene TRBV7-3 combines with J gene TRBJ2-7; D is perhaps TRBD1 (7 bases). V lost 1 base and J lost 3, with 13 bases in between. The CDR3 runs to 15 residues. Per germline, CDR1 SGHTA and CDR2 FQGTGA. The CDR3 DNA reads TGTGCCAGCAGCTTAAATGGGGGGACAGTCTACGAGCAGTACTTC. This encodes CASSLNGGTVYEQYF.

This clonotype was recorded only once. The chain links TRBV20-1 to TRBJ2-1, with 9 bases lining up with TRBD2. The CDR3 totals 14 residues. Germline CDR1 reads DFQATT; CDR2 reads SNEGSKA (reference sequence). V was pared by 6 bases and J by 7 bases, with 10 bases of the junction left unmatched. In nucleotides, the CDR3 is TGCAGTGCAGGGGGCGGGAGGGCCTCGAATGAGCAGTTCTTC. It yields the protein CSAGGGRASNEQFF.

This clonotype was detected only a few times. The chain joins TRBV18 to TRBJ2-1; TRBD2 might be the D (5 bases). Between the trimmed V and J ends, which lost 4 bases and 5 bases, there was a span of 12 bases. The CDR3 runs 14 residues. CDR1 and CDR2 from the germline V gene are KGHSH and LQKENI. The chain's CDR3 is CASSQEAGHNEQFF. The CDR3, as DNA: TGTGCCAGCTCACAGGAGGCGGGCCACAATGAGCAGTTCTTC.

The V gene is TRBV6-1, the J gene TRBJ2-4; tentative D call: TRBD1 (7 bases). The germline V and J ends were trimmed by 5 bases and 3 bases, with 11 bases remaining between them. Germline V gene data show CDR1 as MNHNS and CDR2 as SASEGT. The CDR3 runs to 14 residues. CDR3 loop: CASSRQGGKNIQYF. The CDR3 DNA reads TGTGCCAGCAGTCGTCAGGGGGGCAAAAACATTCAGTACTTC.

On this clonotype itself: A junction boundary mismatches the germline segment, possibly from a read error. The chain uses TRBV28 and TRBJ2-5; D is tentatively TRBD1 or TRBD2 (6 bases each). Germline V gives CDR1 MDHEN, CDR2 SYDVKM. The CDR3 runs 13 residues. CDR3 DNA sequence: TGTGCCAGCAGTGTAGGGGGGAAAGAGACCCTGTACTTC. As protein: CASSVGGKETLYF.

This clonotype turned up a few times. This chain joins TRBV19 and TRBJ2-7; D perhaps matches TRBD2 (6 bases). The germline CDR1 and CDR2 sequences are LNHDA and SQIVND (reference sequence). V was trimmed by 6 bases and J by 2 bases, leaving 14 bases between them. This CDR3 has 14 amino acids. CDR3 protein: CASSELADPYEQYF. CDR3 coding DNA: TGTGCCAGTAGCGAATTAGCGGATCCCTACGAGCAGTACTTC.

This sequence joins TRBV7-9 and TRBJ2-7, with D possibly TRBD2 on 5 matching bases. The CDR3 has 12 residues. CDR1 is SEHNR and CDR2 is FQNEAQ in the germline V gene (reference sequence). Trimming left V 10 bases short and J 0 bases short, with 10 bases between. The CDR3 spells CAIVEGSYEQYF. For the CDR3, the DNA is TGTGCCATCGTAGAGGGCTCCTACGAGCAGTACTTC. The full variable domain, with the rest looked up from reference TRBV7-9 and TRBJ2-7, is DTGVSQNPRHKITKRGQNVTFRCDPISEHNRLYWYRQTLGQGPEFLTYFQNEAQLEKSRLLSDRFSAERPKGSFSTLEIQRTEQGDSAMYLCAIVEGSYEQYFGPGTRLTVT.